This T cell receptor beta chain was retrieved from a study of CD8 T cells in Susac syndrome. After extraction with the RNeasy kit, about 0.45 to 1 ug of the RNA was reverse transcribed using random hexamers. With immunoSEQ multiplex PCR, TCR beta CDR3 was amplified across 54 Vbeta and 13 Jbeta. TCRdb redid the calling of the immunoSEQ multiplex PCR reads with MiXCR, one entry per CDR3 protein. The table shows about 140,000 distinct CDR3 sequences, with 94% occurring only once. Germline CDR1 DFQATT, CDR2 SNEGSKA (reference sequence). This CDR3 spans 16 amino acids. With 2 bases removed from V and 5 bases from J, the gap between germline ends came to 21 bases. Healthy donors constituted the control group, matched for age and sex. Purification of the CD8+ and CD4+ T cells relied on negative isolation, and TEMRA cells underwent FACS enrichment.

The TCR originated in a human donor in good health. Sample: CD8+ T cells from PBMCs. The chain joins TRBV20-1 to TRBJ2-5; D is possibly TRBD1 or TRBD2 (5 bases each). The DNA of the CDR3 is TGCAGTGCTAGAAGAATCAGGGAGAAATTCTTCGAGACCCAGTACTTC. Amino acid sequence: CSARRIREKFFETQYF.